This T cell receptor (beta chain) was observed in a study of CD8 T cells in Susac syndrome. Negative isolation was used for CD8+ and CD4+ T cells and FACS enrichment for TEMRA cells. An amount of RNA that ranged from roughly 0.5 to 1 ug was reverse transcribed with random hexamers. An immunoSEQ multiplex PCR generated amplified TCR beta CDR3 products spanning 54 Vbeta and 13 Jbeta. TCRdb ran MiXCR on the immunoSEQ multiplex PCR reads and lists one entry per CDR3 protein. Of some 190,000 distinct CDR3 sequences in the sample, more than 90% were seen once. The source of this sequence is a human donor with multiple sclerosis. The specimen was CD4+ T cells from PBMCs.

The CDR3 region is CASSQDRAGDSPLHF. The CDR3 coding sequence is TGTGCCAGCAGCCAAGATCGAGCGGGGGATTCACCCCTCCACTTT. The rearrangement links TRBV3-1 to TRBJ1-6; perhaps TRBD1 as D (5 bases). Per germline, CDR1 LGHDT and CDR2 YNNKEL (reference sequence). The ends were cut back, 0 bases at V and 8 bases at J, with 11 bases in the middle. The CDR3 length is 15 residues.